This T cell receptor beta chain was sequenced for a study of cytomegalovirus exposure and HLA in healthy donors. To note about this clone: Antigen specificity is unknown.

PCR used 60 Vbeta primers and 13 Jbeta primers. Assay: immunoSEQ multiplex PCR; the TCRdb copy retains only in-frame clones and omits some. Among 160,000 or so clones listed, around 81% were seen once. The study's findings and limits: A few V segments could not be told apart, such as TRBV6-2 and TRBV6-3, and were left out.

Germline loops: CDR1 MNHNS, CDR2 SASEGT. CDR3 size: 15 residues. Trimming cost V 6 bases and J 2 bases, with 17 bases left between them. The TCR was taken from a woman between 45 and 60 years old in good health and CMV-seronegative. This chain connects TRBV6-1 to TRBJ2-7; D might be TRBD2 (5 bases). Material: PBMCs. The chain's CDR3 is CASSPARVGTYEQYF. The CDR3 DNA sequence: TGTGCCAGCAGCCCCGCGAGGGTCGGGACCTACGAGCAGTACTTC.